These 2 T cell receptor beta chains came from one sample sequenced in a study of shared T cell receptors in the human thymus. Assay: immunoSEQ multiplex PCR; the TCRdb copy retains only in-frame clones and omits some. Of 450,000 to 650,000 clones in the sample, around 78% were seen once. These records were also assigned to another study, of human thymus T cells.

The specimen sequenced was thymocytes. The receptors shown here come from a boy less than two years old with a congenital heart defect.

The chain employs TRBV5-6 and TRBJ2-5; the D gene is possibly TRBD1 (5 bases). With 2 bases removed from V and 4 bases from J, the gap between germline ends came to 18 bases. Germline CDR1 and CDR2: SGHDT and YYEEEE. This CDR3 is built from 16 residues. The DNA for the CDR3 is TGTGCCAGCAGCTTAGGTGGGGCCCCAAGGGGAGAGACCCAGTACTTC. Protein sequence: CASSLGGAPRGETQYF. Full variable domain (outside the CDR3, taken from reference TRBV5-6 and TRBJ2-5): DAGVTQSPTHLIKTRGQQVTLRCSPKSGHDTVSWYQQALGQGPQFIFQYYEEEERQRGNFPDRFSGHQFPNYSSELNVNALLLGDSALYLCASSLGGAPRGETQYFGPGTRLLVL.

The chain has TRBV7-8 and TRBJ2-5; D perhaps matches TRBD2 (6 bases). The CDR3 totals 16 residues. V lost 6 bases, J lost 5 bases, and 22 bases lay in between. Germline V gives CDR1 SGHVS, CDR2 FQNEAQ. DNA of the CDR3: TGTGCCAGCAGTCTGAGGGAGGCCCTGGTCCGGGAGACCCAGTACTTC. This encodes CASSLREALVRETQYF.